Reported below is one T cell receptor (beta chain). Its antigen remains unknown. Time point specified: cycle 4 day 1 (C4D1), after 6 weeks of nivolumab. All the patients suffered relapse after autologous stem cell transplantation, and brentuximab vedotin exposure differed. Reported best responses ranged across complete response, partial response or progressive disease. This CDR3 is built from 15 residues. The germline gives CDR1 MDHEN, CDR2 SYDVKM. V lost 3 bases and J 2 bases, leaving 11 bases between the germline ends. This specimen belongs to a study of PD-1 blockade in classical Hodgkin lymphoma. Study overall: Patients had nivolumab dosed at 3 mg/kg, delivered intravenously every 2 weeks.

Sequenced by immunoSEQ multiplex PCR; TCRdb stores in-frame clones only, minus some. The sample carries about 7,600 clones, around 82% recorded once. Study conclusions and caveats: Underlying causes for the observed repertoire differences were not defined, possibly disease activity or prior therapy. Researchers reported that CD4+ TCR diversity, though not CD8+, rose significantly by C4D1.

V usage is TRBV28 and J usage is TRBJ2-1; possibly TRBD1 or TRBD2 for D (5 bases each). The receptor comes from a human donor with classical Hodgkin lymphoma. This sample comprised peripheral blood mononuclear cells (PBMCs), obtained before the fourth cycle of nivolumab. For the CDR3, the DNA is TGTGCCAGCAGTTTGCGGGCAGGGACCTACAATGAGCAGTTCTTC. This translates into CASSLRAGTYNEQFF. Full variable domain (missing parts from reference TRBV28 and TRBJ2-1): DVKVTQSSRYLVKRTGEKVFLECVQDMDHENMFWYRQDPGLGLRLIYFSYDVKMKEKGDIPEGYSVSREKKERFSLILESASTNQTSMYLCASSLRAGTYNEQFFGPGTRLTVL.